The clone carrying this T cell receptor (beta chain) appeared a few times. No antigen is known for it. The data derive from a study of T-cell reconstitution after alpha-beta-depleted transplantation in children. Study-level points and caveats: Several hundred expanded graft clones reportedly gave rise to the alpha-beta T cells present about two months after transplant. Counts and diversity of T cells one year after transplant came mostly from newly produced T cells.

A library of TCRbeta sequences, prepared with unique molecular identifiers, was generated. Each CDR3 protein is one row after TCRdb ran MiXCR on the PCR reads. The sample carries 600,000 to 800,000 distinct CDR3 sequences, under 15% recorded once. The TCR sequence derives from a girl aged 2 to 9 with congenital amegakaryocytic thrombocytopenia, due to receive a stem cell transplant. The sequences come from PBMCs, collected before TCRalphabeta/CD19-depleted stem cell transplant.

The CDR3 loop is CASSLDGTQETQYF. The CDR3 DNA sequence: TGTGCCAGCAGCTTAGATGGAACCCAAGAGACCCAGTACTTC. The chain couples TRBV7-9 to TRBJ2-5; unclear D gene. The CDR3 has 14 amino acids. Looked up from germline, CDR1 is SEHNR and CDR2 is FQNEAQ (reference sequence). The germline V and J ends were trimmed by 1 base and 1 base, with 7 bases remaining between them.